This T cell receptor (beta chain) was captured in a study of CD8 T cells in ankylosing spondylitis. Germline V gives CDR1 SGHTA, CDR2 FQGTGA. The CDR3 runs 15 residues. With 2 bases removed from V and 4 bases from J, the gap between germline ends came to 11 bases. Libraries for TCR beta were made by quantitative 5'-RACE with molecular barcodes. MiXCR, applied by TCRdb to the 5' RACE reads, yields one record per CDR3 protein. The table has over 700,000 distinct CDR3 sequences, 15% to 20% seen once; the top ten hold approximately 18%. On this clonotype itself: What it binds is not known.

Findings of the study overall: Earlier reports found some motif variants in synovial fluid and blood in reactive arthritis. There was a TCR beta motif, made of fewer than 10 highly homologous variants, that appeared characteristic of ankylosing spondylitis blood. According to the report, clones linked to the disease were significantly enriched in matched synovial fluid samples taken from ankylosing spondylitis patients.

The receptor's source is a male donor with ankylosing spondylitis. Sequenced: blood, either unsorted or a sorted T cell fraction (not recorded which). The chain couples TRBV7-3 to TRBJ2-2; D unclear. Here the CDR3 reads CASSLQPTPTGELFF. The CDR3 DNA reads TGTGCCAGCAGCTTACAGCCGACTCCCACCGGGGAGCTGTTTTTT.